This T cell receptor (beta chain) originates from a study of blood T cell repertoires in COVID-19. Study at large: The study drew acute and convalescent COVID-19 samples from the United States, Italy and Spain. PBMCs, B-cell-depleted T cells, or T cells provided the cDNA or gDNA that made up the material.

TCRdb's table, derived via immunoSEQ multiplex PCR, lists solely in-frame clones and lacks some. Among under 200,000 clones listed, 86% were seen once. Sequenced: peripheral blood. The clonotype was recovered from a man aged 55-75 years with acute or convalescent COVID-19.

CDR3 sequence: CASSERLAESTDTQYF. CDR3 bases: TGCGCCAGCAGTGAAAGGCTAGCGGAGAGCACAGATACGCAGTATTTT. V is TRBV10-1 and J is TRBJ2-3, with TRBD2 matching over 7 bases. Trimming removed 3 bases from V and 0 bases from J; junction bases left unmatched: 6. The germline CDR1 and CDR2 sequences are WNHNN and SYGVQD (reference sequence). The CDR3 has 16 amino acids.